Listed below are T cell receptor beta chains from one sample, sequenced in a study of T cells after posttransplantation cyclophosphamide. Clones were sequenced by immunoSEQ multiplex PCR, and TCRdb holds only the in-frame ones, with some missing. The sample lists about 16,000 clones; roughly 84% were seen once. The sequences come from PBMCs, collected after an allogeneic stem cell transplant with a calcineurin inhibitor and methotrexate. These receptors were taken from a male patient in his fifties or sixties who received an allogeneic stem cell transplant from an unrelated donor, was CMV-positive, and had chronic GVHD only. These T cells may partly come from the graft donor. Each CDR3 is given with its conserved first and last residue. A D gene is named only where the DNA matches it firmly. Only some rows state a clone size, as once, few, many or a class for expanded clones.

j_gene	abundance	len	d_gene	v_gene	CDR3aa	CDR3nt
TRBJ1-1	.	12	.	TRBV6-5	CASSYAQGEAFF	TGTGCCAGCAGTTACGCACAGGGTGAAGCTTTCTTT
TRBJ1-1	.	11	TRBD1	TRBV5-6	CASSRDRVAFF	TGTGCCAGCAGCCGGGACAGGGTAGCTTTCTTT
TRBJ1-5	.	15	TRBD1	TRBV6-1	CASSEGQGARQPQHF	TGTGCCAGCAGTGAGGGACAGGGGGCTCGGCAGCCCCAGCATTTT
TRBJ1-4	few	15	TRBD1	TRBV7-9	CASSQDRGVVEKLFF	TGTGCCAGCAGCCAGGACAGGGGCGTTGTCGAAAAACTGTTTTTT
TRBJ2-7	.	17	TRBD2	TRBV12-5	CASGLSLSGSYSHEQYF	TGTGCTAGTGGTTTGTCTCTTAGCGGGAGTTACTCCCACGAGCAGTACTTC
TRBJ1-5	.	15	.	TRBV10-3	CAISPGTGGNQPQHF	TGCGCCATCAGTCCGGGTACCGGGGGCAATCAGCCCCAGCATTTT
TRBJ2-4	.	17	.	TRBV19	CASSIEGGPVAKNIQYF	TGTGCCAGTAGTATAGAAGGGGGACCAGTAGCCAAAAACATTCAGTACTTC
TRBJ2-3	.	17	.	TRBV5-6	CASSRGGGLTFTDTQYF	TGTGCCAGCAGCCGAGGGGGGGGCCTAACCTTCACAGATACGCAGTATTTT
TRBJ2-3	once	12	TRBD1	TRBV5-1	CASSKGQATQYF	TGCGCCAGCAGCAAAGGACAGGCGACGCAGTATTTT
TRBJ2-7	few	16	TRBD1	TRBV6-5	CASSYSRPGQSYEQYF	TGTGCCAGCAGTTACTCGCGGCCGGGACAGTCCTACGAGCAGTACTTC
TRBJ1-2	few	15	TRBD1	TRBV5-6	CASSTGQGGYYGYTF	TGTGCCAGCAGCACCGGACAGGGGGGATATTATGGCTACACCTTC
TRBJ2-5	.	14	TRBD2	TRBV19	CASSAGDPKETQYF	TGTGCCAGTAGTGCGGGGGATCCCAAAGAGACCCAGTACTTC
TRBJ2-2	.	15	TRBD2	TRBV9	CASASGGANTGELFF	TGTGCCAGCGCTAGCGGGGGGGCTAACACCGGGGAGCTGTTTTTT
TRBJ2-1	.	14	.	TRBV29-1	CSVERFDTTNEQFF	TGCAGCGTTGAAAGATTCGACACAACTAATGAGCAGTTCTTC
TRBJ2-1	.	16	.	TRBV6-1	CASSEGALSSYNEQFF	TGTGCCAGCAGTGAAGGGGCGTTGAGCTCCTACAATGAGCAGTTCTTC
TRBJ1-4	.	14	.	TRBV6-5	CASRWTATNEKLFF	TGTGCCAGCAGATGGACTGCAACTAATGAAAAACTGTTTTTT
TRBJ1-2	.	15	.	TRBV9	CASSADTGFGYGYTF	TGTGCCAGCAGCGCAGACACAGGGTTCGGCTATGGCTACACCTTC
TRBJ1-4	.	16	.	TRBV6-1	CASSEGGGGAEEKLFF	TGTGCCAGCAGTGAAGGGGGCGGGGGCGCCGAAGAAAAACTGTTTTTT
TRBJ2-3	.	17	.	TRBV7-8	CASSVSAGFASTDTQYF	TGTGCCAGCAGCGTGAGCGCGGGGTTCGCGAGCACAGATACGCAGTATTTT
TRBJ1-1	.	15	TRBD1	TRBV9	CASSPHRGGPSEAFF	TGTGCCAGCAGCCCCCACAGGGGTGGTCCCTCTGAAGCTTTCTTT
TRBJ1-2	few	12	.	TRBV18	CASSPPAGGYTF	TGTGCCAGCTCACCACCGGCGGGCGGCTACACCTTC
TRBJ2-3	.	15	TRBD2	TRBV7-3	CASSYGGGRTDTQYF	TGTGCCAGCAGTTACGGGGGGGGCCGCACAGATACGCAGTATTTT
TRBJ1-2	.	17	TRBD1	TRBV18	CASSPPLGTGANYGYTF	TGTGCCAGCTCACCGCCACTTGGGACAGGAGCTAACTATGGCTACACCTTC
TRBJ2-7	.	16	TRBD2	TRBV4-3	CASSHSTVSGSHEQYF	TGCGCCAGCAGCCATAGTACGGTTAGCGGGAGCCACGAGCAGTACTTC
TRBJ2-3	.	13	.	TRBV18	CASCTGSTDTQYF	TGTGCCAGCTGCACGGGGAGCACAGATACGCAGTATTTT
TRBJ1-3	.	17	.	TRBV13	CASNSDLSGASGNTIYF	TGTGCCAGCAACTCCGACCTCTCAGGGGCGTCCGGAAACACCATATATTTT
TRBJ2-7	.	12	TRBD1	TRBV27	CASSLTGNEQYF	TGTGCCAGCAGTCTGACAGGGAACGAGCAGTACTTC